This T cell receptor beta chain stems from a study of shared clonotypes between healthy human individuals. The method was immunoSEQ multiplex PCR; TCRdb's version includes in-frame clones alone and lacks a portion of them. Among about 1.9 million clones, 93% were seen once, and the ten largest hold more than 1.5%. The naive CD8 fraction comprised CD45RO-negative cells positively selected for CCR7 and excluded terminally differentiated effector memory CD45RA+ cells. This CDR3 comprises 13 residues. Trimming removed 6 bases at V and 2 bases at J, with 10 bases between. Germline V gene lookup returns CDR1 MNHNY and CDR2 SVGAGI (reference sequence).

The V gene is TRBV6-6, the J gene TRBJ1-2; no clear D gene. The TCR comes from a man younger than 35 in good health. Some clones in this sample may be carry-over from other donors' samples. The sample was naive CD8+ T cells from PBMCs. In nucleotides, the CDR3 is TGTGCCAGCAGCCAAAAGTTCAACTATGGCTACACCTTC. Its translation: CASSQKFNYGYTF.